This T cell receptor beta chain emerged from a study of blood T cells in healthy people across ages. From germline, CDR1 is SGHVS and CDR2 FNYEAQ. The CDR3 length is 16 residues. Trimming stripped 1 base from V and 0 bases from J, with 12 bases between. Through a sample-barcoded 5' primer and a J-beta primer mix, a second PCR was run for about 6 to 12 cycles. TCRdb passed the 5' RACE reads through MiXCR, listing each CDR3 protein once. The sample contains roughly 800,000 distinct CDR3 sequences, roughly 24% of which appear only once. There are a few counts of this clonotype. These data were likewise used in another study, on T cells of mothers and their children.

This sequence joins TRBV7-6 and TRBJ2-5; D possibly corresponds to TRBD2 (5 bases). The sample was blood. The clonotype comes from a boy between 5 and 17 years old in good health. CDR3 bases: TGTGCCAGCAGCTTAGGGCTAGCAGATTACCAAGAGACCCAGTACTTC. Translating gives CASSLGLADYQETQYF.